What follows are 20 T cell receptor beta chains derived from one specimen sequenced in a study of blood T cell repertoires in COVID-19. Assay used: immunoSEQ multiplex PCR; TCRdb lists only in-frame clones, some missing. The repertoire holds about 400,000 clones, around 90% seen once, with 3% in the top ten. Sample: peripheral blood. These receptors originate from a human donor in a cohort sampled during active COVID-19.

This rearrangement joins TRBV4-1 to TRBJ2-5, with 10 bases identical to TRBD2. Unmatched junction bases numbered 6, after V lost 0 bases and J lost 5 bases. The CDR3 covers 16 residues. Per germline, CDR1 MGHRA and CDR2 YSYEKL. CDR3 amino acids: CASSQESSGSFETQYF. The CDR3, as DNA: TGCGCCAGCAGCCAAGAGTCTAGCGGGAGTTTTGAGACCCAGTACTTC.

The chain joins TRBV11-2 to TRBJ2-5; tentative D call: TRBD2 (6 bases). CDR1 SGHAT and CDR2 FQNNGV come from the germline V gene. The CDR3 contains 15 residues. The V end was cut by 5 bases, the J end by 4 bases, with 17 bases between. This chain's CDR3 is CASSLVGGGGETQYF. As DNA, the CDR3 is TGTGCCAGCAGCCTGGTTGGGGGAGGAGGAGAGACCCAGTACTTC.

CDR3 sequence reads: CASSSVIGGTGDTGELFF. The CDR3 DNA follows: TGCGCCAGCAGCTCGGTCATCGGCGGGACAGGGGACACCGGGGAGCTGTTTTTT. V and J are TRBV5-1 and TRBJ2-2, with 10 nucleotides matching TRBD1. CDR1 and CDR2 from the germline V gene are SGHRS and YFSETQ. The length of the CDR3 is 18 residues. Losses at the gene ends were 3 bases for V and 3 bases for J; bases not matched to a gene: 11.

This clone was detected a few times. The chain couples TRBV5-4 to TRBJ2-3; TRBD2 matches at 14 bases. The germline V gene has CDR1 SGHNT and CDR2 YYREEE (reference sequence). CDR3 length: 17 amino acids. V shed 4 bases, J shed 2 bases, and the junction held 6 bases outside the gene matches. CDR3 DNA: TGTGCCAGCAGCAAGGGACTAGCGGGAGCCCACACAGATACGCAGTATTTT. Translated: CASSKGLAGAHTDTQYF.

DNA of the CDR3: TGTGCCAGCAGCCGTGGACTAGCGGGGGGGGGAGATACGCAGTATTTT. Its protein is CASSRGLAGGGDTQYF. The chain links TRBV7-2 to TRBJ2-3; TRBD2 matches 15 bases. This CDR3 is 16 amino acids long. The V segment lost 5 bases and the J segment 5 bases; nucleotides outside the gene matches: 5. The V gene's germline CDR1 is SGHTA and CDR2 FQGNSA.

The V gene is TRBV27, the J gene TRBJ1-5; TRBD1 matches 8 bases. The CDR3 has 13 residues. The J segment lost 9 bases and the V segment lost 2 bases, leaving 3 bases of the junction unmatched. Germline V lookup: CDR1 MNHEY, CDR2 SMNVEV (reference sequence). CDR3 DNA: TGTGCCAGCAGTTTACAGGGGGCTTGGCCCCAGCATTTT. Translation: CASSLQGAWPQHF.

This chain joins TRBV6-5 and TRBJ2-7; the D is unclear. From germline, CDR1 is MNHEY and CDR2 SVGAGI. This CDR3 is 14 amino acids long. V was clipped by 6 bases and J by 3 bases, with 15 bases between them. This chain's CDR3 is CASSRLLKNYEQYF. The CDR3 region has the DNA TGTGCCAGCAGCCGACTGTTAAAGAACTACGAGCAGTACTTC.

V is TRBV7-6 and J is TRBJ1-3; D is ambiguous. Germline V gives CDR1 SGHVS, CDR2 FNYEAQ. V lost 1 base and J 1 base, leaving 14 bases between the germline ends. The CDR3 has 17 residues. The CDR3 coding sequence is TGTGCCAGCAGCTTAGGGTCTGGGAGGGCATCTGGAAACACCATATATTTT. This gives the protein CASSLGSGRASGNTIYF. Full variable domain (rest looked up from reference TRBV7-6 and TRBJ1-3): GAGVSQSPRYKVTKRGQDVALRCDPISGHVSLYWYRQALGQGPEFLTYFNYEAQQDKSGLPNDRFSAERPEGSISTLTIQRTEQRDSAMYRCASSLGSGRASGNTIYFGEGSWLTVV.

The V gene is TRBV27, the J gene TRBJ1-1, with D hard to call. CDR3 length: 13 amino acids. Trimming removed 3 bases from V and 3 bases from J, with 8 bases in between. In germline, CDR1 is MNHEY, CDR2 SMNVEV (reference sequence). The CDR3 spells CASSFGRDTEAFF. The DNA for the CDR3 is TGTGCCAGCAGTTTCGGGAGGGACACTGAAGCTTTCTTT.

At least ten counts were recorded for this clone. V is TRBV27 and J is TRBJ2-4; 9 bases fit TRBD1. This CDR3 has 12 amino acids. V lost 7 bases, J lost 7 bases, and 2 bases stayed unmatched. The germline V gene has CDR1 MNHEY and CDR2 SMNVEV (reference sequence). Here the CDR3 DNA reads TGTGCCAGCACCGGGACAGGGAACATTCAGTACTTC. Protein sequence: CASTGTGNIQYF.

In its sample, this clone was seen many times. The chain has TRBV3-1 (or the pseudogene TRBV3-2) and TRBJ1-1; 8 positions match TRBD1. The germline V gene has CDR1 LGHDT and CDR2 YNNKEL (reference sequence). CDR3 size: 16 residues. The V segment lost 4 bases and the J segment 2 bases; nucleotides outside the gene matches: 9. Written as DNA, the CDR3 is TGTGCCAGCAGCCGTGATTCAGGGGGCGCAAACACTGAAGCTTTCTTT. This sequence encodes CASSRDSGGANTEAFF.

J is TRBJ1-1 and V is TRBV7-9; D unclear. The germline gives CDR1 SEHNR, CDR2 FQNEAQ (reference sequence). V was trimmed by 5 bases and J by 5 bases, leaving 15 bases between them. The CDR3 covers 14 residues. Here the CDR3 DNA reads TGTGCCAGCAGCCCGGCCGGGGTTAGGACTGAAGCTTTCTTT. This sequence encodes CASSPAGVRTEAFF.

This clone has just one count. The chain carries TRBV11-3 and TRBJ2-2, with 8 bases identical to TRBD2. Per germline, CDR1 SGHNT and CDR2 YENEEA. V shed 5 bases and J 3 bases; nucleotides not matched to a gene: 5. The length of the CDR3 is 15 residues. The CDR3 loop is CASSPPGGDTGELFF. The CDR3 coding sequence is TGTGCCAGCAGCCCGCCCGGGGGGGACACCGGGGAGCTGTTTTTT.

This clone was seen once. CDR3 region: CSVQFSGMSTDTQYF. CDR3 DNA: TGCAGCGTTCAGTTTAGCGGGATGAGCACAGATACGCAGTATTTT. This rearrangement joins TRBV29-1 to TRBJ2-3; 8 nucleotides match TRBD2. The germline V gene has CDR1 SQVTM and CDR2 ANQGSEA. CDR3 length: 15 amino acids. Unmatched junction bases numbered 7, after V lost 5 bases and J lost 0 bases.

This chain joins TRBV9 and TRBJ2-2; 10 nucleotides match TRBD1. Trimming removed 3 bases from V and 4 bases from J; junction bases left unmatched: 6. The germline V gene encodes CDR1 SGDLS and CDR2 YYNGEE. The CDR3 runs to 16 residues. Written as DNA, the CDR3 is TGTGCCAGCAGCGCAGGGACAGGGGAGGCCACCGGGGAGCTGTTTTTT. Its translation: CASSAGTGEATGELFF.

This clone was picked up a small number of times. The V gene is TRBV3-1 (or the pseudogene TRBV3-2), the J gene TRBJ1-1; no reliable D call. The CDR3 is 14 amino acids. Trimming took off 3 bases at V and 1 base at J, with 9 bases between the two ends. Germline V gene sequence: CDR1 LGHDT, CDR2 YNNKEL (reference sequence). The DNA of the CDR3 is TGTGCCAGCAGCCAGACCGGAGGGAACACTGAAGCTTTCTTT. As protein: CASSQTGGNTEAFF.

The J gene is TRBJ2-3, the V gene TRBV4-2; 10 bases align to TRBD2. Germline trimming cut 1 base from V and 6 bases from J; bases unmatched to any gene: 13. The germline CDR1 and CDR2 sequences are LGHNA and YNFKEQ. The CDR3 runs to 18 residues. Here the CDR3 DNA reads TGTGCCAGCAGCCAAGGGTCCCTAGCGGGAGATTTTTGGGATACGCAGTATTTT. Protein: CASSQGSLAGDFWDTQYF.

CDR3 residues: CASSLVAGVGYTF. CDR3 nucleotide sequence: TGTGCCAGCAGCTTGGTGGCAGGGGTTGGCTACACCTTC. The chain employs TRBV5-6 and TRBJ1-2; a weak D match, TRBD1 (6 bases). CDR1 SGHDT and CDR2 YYEEEE come from the germline V gene. This CDR3 comprises 13 residues. V gave up 0 bases and J gave up 7 bases, with 10 bases separating them. The variable domain in full, with the rest retrieved from reference TRBV5-6 and TRBJ1-2, is DAGVTQSPTHLIKTRGQQVTLRCSPKSGHDTVSWYQQALGQGPQFIFQYYEEEERQRGNFPDRFSGHQFPNYSSELNVNALLLGDSALYLCASSLVAGVGYTFGSGTRLTVV.

This chain uses TRBV6-5 with TRBJ2-5, with 9 bases matching TRBD1. Germline-derived CDR1 and CDR2 are MNHEY and SVGAGI. The CDR3 extends over 14 amino acids. Trimming cost V 0 bases and J 5 bases; bases outside gene matches: 1. CDR3 coding DNA: TGTGCCAGCAGTTACTCGACAGGGGGTGAGACCCAGTACTTC. This sequence encodes CASSYSTGGETQYF.

The chain carries TRBV10-1 and TRBJ2-3; D may be TRBD2 (6 bases). Germline assignment: CDR1 WNHNN and CDR2 SYGVQD (reference sequence). CDR3 length equals 14 residues. The V end was cut by 7 bases, the J end by 6 bases, with 17 bases between. DNA of the CDR3: TGCGCCAGCAACGACGGGAGAAGATCGGATACGCAGTATTTT. This sequence encodes CASNDGRRSDTQYF.